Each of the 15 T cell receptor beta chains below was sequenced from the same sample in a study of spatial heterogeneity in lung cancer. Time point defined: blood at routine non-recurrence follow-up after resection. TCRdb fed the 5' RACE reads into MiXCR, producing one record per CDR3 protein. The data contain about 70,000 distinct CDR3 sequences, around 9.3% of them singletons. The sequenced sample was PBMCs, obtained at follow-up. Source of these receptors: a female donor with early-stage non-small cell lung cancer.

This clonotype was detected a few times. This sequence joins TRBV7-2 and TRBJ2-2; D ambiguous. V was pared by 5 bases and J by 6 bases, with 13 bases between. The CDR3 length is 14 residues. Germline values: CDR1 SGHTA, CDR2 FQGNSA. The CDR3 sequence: CASSPNLASGELFF. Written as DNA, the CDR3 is TGTGCCAGCAGCCCTAACCTGGCATCCGGGGAGCTGTTTTTT.

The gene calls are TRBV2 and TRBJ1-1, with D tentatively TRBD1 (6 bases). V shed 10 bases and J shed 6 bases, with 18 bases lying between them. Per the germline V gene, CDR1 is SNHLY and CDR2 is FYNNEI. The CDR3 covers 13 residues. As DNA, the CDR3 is TGTGCCACAAGGTTCGCAGGGACATCTGAAGCTTTCTTT. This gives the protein CATRFAGTSEAFF.

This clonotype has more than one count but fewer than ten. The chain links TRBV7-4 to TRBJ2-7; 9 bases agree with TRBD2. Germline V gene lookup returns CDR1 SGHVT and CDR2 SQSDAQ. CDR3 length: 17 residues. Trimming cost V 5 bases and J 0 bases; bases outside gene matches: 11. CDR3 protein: CASSLPARLAVSYEQYF. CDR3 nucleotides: TGTGCCAGCAGCCTACCGGCCCGACTAGCGGTCTCCTACGAGCAGTACTTC.

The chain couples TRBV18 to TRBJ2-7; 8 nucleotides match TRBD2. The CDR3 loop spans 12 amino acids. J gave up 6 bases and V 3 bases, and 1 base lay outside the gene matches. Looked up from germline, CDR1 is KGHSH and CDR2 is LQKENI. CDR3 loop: CASSPAGGEQYF. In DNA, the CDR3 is TGTGCCAGCTCACCTGCGGGAGGCGAGCAGTACTTC. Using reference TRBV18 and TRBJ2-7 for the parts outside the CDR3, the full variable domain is NAGVMQNPRHLVRRRGQEARLRCSPMKGHSHVYWYRQLPEEGLKFMVYLQKENIIDESGMPKERFSAEFPKEGPSILRIQQVVRGDSAAYFCASSPAGGEQYFGPGTRLTVT.

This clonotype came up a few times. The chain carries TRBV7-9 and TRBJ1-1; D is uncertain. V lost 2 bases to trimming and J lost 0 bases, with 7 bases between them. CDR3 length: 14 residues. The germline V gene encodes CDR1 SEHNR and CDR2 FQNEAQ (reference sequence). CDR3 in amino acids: CASSLLTVNTEAFF. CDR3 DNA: TGTGCCAGCAGCTTACTAACAGTGAACACTGAAGCTTTCTTT. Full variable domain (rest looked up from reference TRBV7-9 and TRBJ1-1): DTGVSQNPRHKITKRGQNVTFRCDPISEHNRLYWYRQTLGQGPEFLTYFQNEAQLEKSRLLSDRFSAERPKGSFSTLEIQRTEQGDSAMYLCASSLLTVNTEAFFGQGTRLTVV.

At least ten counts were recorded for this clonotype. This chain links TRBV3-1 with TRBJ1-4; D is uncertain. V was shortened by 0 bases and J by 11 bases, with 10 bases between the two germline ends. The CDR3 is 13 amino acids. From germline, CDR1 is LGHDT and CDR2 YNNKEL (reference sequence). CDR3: CASSQDIGGKLFF. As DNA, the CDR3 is TGTGCCAGCAGCCAAGATATTGGCGGGAAACTGTTTTTT. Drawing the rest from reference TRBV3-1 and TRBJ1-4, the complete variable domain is DTAVSQTPKYLVTQMGNDKSIKCEQNLGHDTMYWYKQDSKKFLKIMFSYNNKELIINETVPNRFSPKSPDKAHLNLHINSLELGDSAVYFCASSQDIGGKLFFGSGTQLSVL.

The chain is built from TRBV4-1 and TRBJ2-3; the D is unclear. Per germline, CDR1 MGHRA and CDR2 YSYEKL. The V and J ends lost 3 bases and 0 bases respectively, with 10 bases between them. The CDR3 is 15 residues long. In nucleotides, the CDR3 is TGCGCCAGCAGCCACCCTGGGGTTAGCACAGATACGCAGTATTTT. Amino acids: CASSHPGVSTDTQYF.

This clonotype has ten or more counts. The CDR3 DNA is TGTGCCAGCATGTCCGGCGGAACAGATACGCAGTATTTT. Protein sequence: CASMSGGTDTQYF. This chain uses TRBV2 with TRBJ2-3, with D unclear. Trimming cost V 7 bases and J 3 bases, with 11 bases left between them. CDR1 SNHLY and CDR2 FYNNEI come from the germline V gene. The CDR3 consists of 13 residues.

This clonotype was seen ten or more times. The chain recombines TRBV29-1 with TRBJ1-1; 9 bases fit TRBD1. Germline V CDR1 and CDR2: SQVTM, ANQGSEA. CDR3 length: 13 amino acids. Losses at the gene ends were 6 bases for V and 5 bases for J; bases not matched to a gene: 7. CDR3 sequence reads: CSVRRQGGTEAFF. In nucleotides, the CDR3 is TGCAGCGTGCGTCGACAGGGGGGGACTGAAGCTTTCTTT.

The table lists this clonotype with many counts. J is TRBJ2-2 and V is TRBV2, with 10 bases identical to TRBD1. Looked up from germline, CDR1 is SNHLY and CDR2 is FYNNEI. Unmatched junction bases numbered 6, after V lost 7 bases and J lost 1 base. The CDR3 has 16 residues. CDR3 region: CASTTGTGVNTGELFF. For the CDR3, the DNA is TGTGCCAGCACCACCGGGACAGGGGTGAACACCGGGGAGCTGTTTTTT. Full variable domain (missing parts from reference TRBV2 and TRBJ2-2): EPEVTQTPSHQVTQMGQEVILRCVPISNHLYFYWYRQILGQKVEFLVSFYNNEISEKSEIFDDQFSVERPDGSNFTLKIRSTKLEDSAMYFCASTTGTGVNTGELFFGEGSRLTVL.

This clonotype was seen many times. The DNA for the CDR3 is TGTGCCAGCAGTTTAAGGACAGGCTCTGGAAACACCATATATTTT. Its protein is CASSLRTGSGNTIYF. This chain links TRBV28 with TRBJ1-3; 7 bases match TRBD1. V shed 2 bases and J 0 bases; nucleotides not matched to a gene: 1. The germline CDR1 and CDR2 sequences are MDHEN and SYDVKM. This CDR3 comprises 15 residues.

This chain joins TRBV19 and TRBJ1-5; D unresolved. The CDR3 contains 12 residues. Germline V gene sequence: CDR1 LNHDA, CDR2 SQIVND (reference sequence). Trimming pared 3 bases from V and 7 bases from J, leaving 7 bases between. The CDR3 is CASSIYSQPQHF. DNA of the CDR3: TGTGCCAGTAGTATTTACAGCCAGCCCCAGCATTTT.

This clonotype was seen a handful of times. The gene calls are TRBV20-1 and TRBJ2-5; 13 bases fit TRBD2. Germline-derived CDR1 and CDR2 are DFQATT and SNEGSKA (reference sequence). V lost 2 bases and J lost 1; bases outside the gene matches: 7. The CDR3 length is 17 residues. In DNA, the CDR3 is TGCAGTGCTAGACACCTTGGACTAGCGGGAGTCCAAGAGACCCAGTACTTC. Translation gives CSARHLGLAGVQETQYF.

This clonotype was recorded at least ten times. DNA of the CDR3: TGTGCCAGCAGTTTGACCGGACGCGAGCAGTACTTC. Its protein product is CASSLTGREQYF. The rearrangement joins TRBV12-3 or TRBV12-4 to TRBJ2-7; D ambiguous. Trimming shortened V by 3 bases and J by 6 bases, and 9 bases separated the two germline ends. There are 12 residues in the CDR3.

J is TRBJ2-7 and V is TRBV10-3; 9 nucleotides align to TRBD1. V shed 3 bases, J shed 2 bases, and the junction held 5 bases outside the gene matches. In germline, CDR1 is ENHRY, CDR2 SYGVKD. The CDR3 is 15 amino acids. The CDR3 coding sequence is TGTGCCATCAGTGAATTAGGACAGGGGACCTACGAGCAGTACTTC. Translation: CAISELGQGTYEQYF.